What follows is one TCR beta chain and its context. This sample is drawn from a study of T-cell reconstitution after alpha-beta-depleted transplantation in children. CDR1 is SGHRS, CDR2 YFSETQ, per germline. CDR3 size: 13 residues. V gave up 4 bases and J gave up 1 base, with 6 bases separating them. Unique molecular identifiers featured in how the TCRbeta library was prepared. TCRdb passed the PCR reads through MiXCR, listing each CDR3 protein once. The table shows 200,000 to 250,000 distinct CDR3 sequences, with under 9.5% occurring only once. This sample comprised PBMCs from the stem cell graft donor, obtained from the stem cell graft. The receptor comes from a human donor who donated a stem cell graft to a child with acute lymphoblastic leukemia. This rearrangement joins TRBV5-1 to TRBJ1-5; D ambiguous. The CDR3 reads CASSPSSNQPQHF. The DNA for the CDR3 is TGCGCCAGCAGCCCAAGCAGCAATCAGCCCCAGCATTTT. Combining the CDR3 with reference TRBV5-1 and TRBJ1-5 gives the whole variable domain KAGVTQTPRYLIKTRGQQVTLSCSPISGHRSVSWYQQTPGQGLQFLFEYFSETQRNKGNFPGRFSGRQFSNSRSEMNVSTLELGDSALYLCASSPSSNQPQHFGDGTRLSIL.